This TCR beta chain is from a study of T cell responses to AZD1222 COVID-19 vaccine. Study results and caveats: Donors were largely white British and mainly female; clonal diversity was possibly underestimated. Repertoires in all cases were sampled only once the peak T cell response had passed. The span of vaccine-associated CD4 TCRs extended across spike, with dominance at 160-218 and 743-854.

The method was immunoSEQ multiplex PCR; TCRdb's version includes in-frame clones alone and lacks a portion of them. Of 30,000 to 50,000 clones in the sample, around 90% were seen once. On this clone itself: Its target is not known.

The CDR3 is 15 amino acids. Germline values: CDR1 MGHRA, CDR2 YSYEKL. The V and J ends lost 2 bases and 1 base respectively, with 8 bases between them. Sample: peripheral blood, taken 28 days after the second dose of the MenACWY control vaccine. The source of this sequence is an adult who received the MenACWY meningococcal vaccine as a control. The V gene is TRBV4-1, the J gene TRBJ2-2; D is unclear. DNA of the CDR3: TGCGCCAGCAGCCAAAGATGGGTGAACACCGGGGAGCTGTTTTTT. Amino acids: CASSQRWVNTGELFF.